This T cell receptor beta chain comes out of a study of cytomegalovirus exposure and HLA in healthy donors. Regarding the study as a whole: A list of more than 150 TCR beta chains associated with cytomegalovirus was given. Analysis performed later found about 18,000 TCR beta sequences associated with HLA alleles at 0.05 false discovery rate.

Unrecorded immune exposures were likely, despite nominal health at sampling. Primers for the PCR totalled 60 Vbeta and 13 Jbeta. The data were produced by immunoSEQ multiplex PCR, yet TCRdb's version contains in-frame clones alone and is incomplete. The sample lists roughly 90,000 clones; 82% were seen once. Comment on this clone: Its specificity is not known.

The V end lost 6 bases, the J end lost 9 bases, and 18 bases lay between the germline ends. The CDR3 is made up of 14 amino acids. CDR1 is MDHEN and CDR2 is SYDVKM in the germline V gene. The sequenced sample was PBMCs. This receptor was taken from a man aged 25-45 years in good health and CMV-seropositive. The gene calls are TRBV28 and TRBJ2-1; tentative D call: TRBD2 (6 bases). The CDR3 DNA is TGTGCCAGCAGCTCGGGACTCATTACAACTGAGCAGTTCTTC. Translated, it gives CASSSGLITTEQFF.